A selection of T cell receptor beta chains follows, all from one sample in a study of metastatic and nonmetastatic thyroid tumors. TCRdb re-called the PCR reads with MiXCR. Among about 21,000 clones, approximately 12% were seen once, and the ten largest hold approximately 25%. Sequencing was done on a sample of blood. These receptors came from a female donor with papillary thyroid cancer or a benign thyroid nodule (not recorded which). Some clones in this sample may be carry-over from other donors' samples. The CDR3 runs from the conserved cysteine through the conserved F or W. The D gene is left open where the match is weak. Some rows have no size entry. The others give once, few or many, or a class for an expanded clone.

many,TRBJ2-1,TRBV7-2,TRBD2,TGTGCCAGCAGCTTAGGAGCGGGAGTCGGATCCTACAATGAGCAGTTCTTC,CASSLGAGVGSYNEQFF
many,TRBJ2-6,TRBV5-4,-,TGTGCCAGCAGCTTGGGGCAGGTTAGCTCTGGGGCCAACGTCCTGACTTTC,CASSLGQVSSGANVLTF
medium-sized,TRBJ1-2,TRBV6-2/TRBV6-3,TRBD1,TGTGCCAGCAGGGCACAGGGGGCGAGCGGCTACACCTTC,CASRAQGASGYTF
-,TRBJ2-7,TRBV6-1,-,TGTGCCAGCAGTGTACGGTCCCTGAGGGGGATGACCTACGAGCAGTACTTC,CASSVRSLRGMTYEQYF
medium-sized,TRBJ1-6,TRBV28,TRBD1,TGTGCCAGCACCATCTCCGGGACAGGCAATTCACCCCTCCACTTT,CASTISGTGNSPLHF
many,TRBJ1-2,TRBV5-6,-,TGTGCCAGCAGCTTGCCGGGAAACTATGGCTACACCTTC,CASSLPGNYGYTF
medium-sized,TRBJ2-7,TRBV7-2,-,TGTGCCAGCAGACGACAGAACTTC,CASRRQNF
medium-sized,TRBJ2-2,TRBV28,TRBD2,TGTGCCAGCAGTCGGACTAGCGCCCGTGACGGGGAGCTGTTTTTT,CASSRTSARDGELFF
many,TRBJ1-2,TRBV7-2,-,TGTGCCAGCAGCTTAGGGGTCATCATTGGATATGGCTACACCTTC,CASSLGVIIGYGYTF
medium-sized,TRBJ2-7,TRBV12-3/TRBV12-4,-,TGTGCCAGCAGTCAAGGTGGCGAGCAGTACTTC,CASSQGGEQYF
many,TRBJ2-1,TRBV30,-,TGTGCCTGGAGTTCAGGGCACTACAATGAGCAGTTCTTC,CAWSSGHYNEQFF
-,TRBJ1-2,TRBV29-1,-,TGCATCGCTGCCGACAGTGGATGGGGCTACACCTTC,CIAADSGWGYTF
-,TRBJ2-3,TRBV20-1,TRBD2,TGCAGTGCTCCACGGGGGGAGGGTGGAGATACGCAGTATTTT,CSAPRGEGGDTQYF
many,TRBJ1-4,TRBV6-1,-,TGTGCCAGCAGTTCCCGGCCCCCGGCTAATGAAAAACTGTTTTTT,CASSSRPPANEKLFF
many,TRBJ2-7,TRBV6-1,TRBD1,TGTGCCAGCAGTGAAGAAGGGGGGACAGGGGCCTACGAGCAGTACTTC,CASSEEGGTGAYEQYF
many,TRBJ2-7,TRBV5-1,-,TGCGCCAGCAGCTTGGGAGGAAAGGAGGACGAGCAGTACTTC,CASSLGGKEDEQYF
many,TRBJ2-7,TRBV5-1,TRBD2,TGCGCCAGCAGCTTGGCAGGACTAGTAGAGCAGTACTTC,CASSLAGLVEQYF